The T cell receptor beta chain described here comes from a study of PD-1 blockade in classical Hodgkin lymphoma. General study results and limits: For complete responders, baseline diversity was comparable to that of newly diagnosed patients.

Details on this clone: The antigen remains unidentified.

Profiled with immunoSEQ multiplex PCR; TCRdb holds only in-frame clones, not every one. In the table there are some 27,000 clones, approximately 81% of which are singletons. Indicated time point: cycle 4 day 1 (C4D1), after six to seven weeks of nivolumab. All patients experienced relapse after autologous stem cell transplantation, and brentuximab vedotin exposure was variable. Magnetic negative selection was used to purify CD4+ T cells from thawed PBMCs. Responses achieved at best were complete response, partial response or progressive disease. The sequence was collected from a human donor with classical Hodgkin lymphoma. The starting material was CD4+ T cells from blood, obtained before the fourth cycle of nivolumab.

The CDR3 sequence is CASTSPGTWPYNEQFF. CDR3 coding DNA: TGTGCCAGCACCTCACCCGGGACTTGGCCTTACAATGAGCAGTTCTTC. The chain recombines TRBV28 with TRBJ2-1; weak D call: TRBD2 (6 bases). The CDR3 has 16 amino acids. CDR1 is MDHEN, CDR2 SYDVKM, per germline. Between the trimmed V and J ends, which lost 7 bases and 4 bases, there was a span of 20 bases.